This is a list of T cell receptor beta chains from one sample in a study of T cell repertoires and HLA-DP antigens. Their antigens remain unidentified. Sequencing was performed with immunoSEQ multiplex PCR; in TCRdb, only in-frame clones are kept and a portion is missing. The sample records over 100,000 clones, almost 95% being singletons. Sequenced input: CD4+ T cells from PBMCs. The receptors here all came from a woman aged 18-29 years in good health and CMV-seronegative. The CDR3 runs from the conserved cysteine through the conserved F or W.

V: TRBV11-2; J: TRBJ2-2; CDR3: CASSLDGRGTGELFF
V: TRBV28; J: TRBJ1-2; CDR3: CASSLSGLGYTF
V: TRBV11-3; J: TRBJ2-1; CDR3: CASSLGRAGGLLDEQFF
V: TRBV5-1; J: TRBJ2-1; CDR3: CASSPPGLVDEQFF
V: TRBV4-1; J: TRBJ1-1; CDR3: CASSTPRGRNTEAFF
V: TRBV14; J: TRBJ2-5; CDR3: CASSHYGLAETQYF
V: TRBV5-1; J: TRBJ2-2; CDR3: CASSLAGGGLTNGELFF
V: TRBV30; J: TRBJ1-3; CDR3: CAREFGVSGNTIYF
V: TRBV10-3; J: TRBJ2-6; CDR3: CATQPGLADSGANVLTF
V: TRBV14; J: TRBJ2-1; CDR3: CASSQNHYNEQFF
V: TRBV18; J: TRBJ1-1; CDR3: CASSPRGGTEAFF
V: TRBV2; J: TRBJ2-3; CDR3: CASSIQGAGTDTQYF
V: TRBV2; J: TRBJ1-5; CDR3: CASRGNRDDQPQHF
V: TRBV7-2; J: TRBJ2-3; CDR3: CASSPRDRGQYF
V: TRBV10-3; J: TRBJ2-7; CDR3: CAISEGVPIYEQYF
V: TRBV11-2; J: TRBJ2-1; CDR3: CASSWLAGAINEQFF
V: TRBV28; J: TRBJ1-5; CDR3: CASSIEYNQPQHF
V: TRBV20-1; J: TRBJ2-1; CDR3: CSARERNEQFF
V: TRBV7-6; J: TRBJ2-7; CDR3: CASSVQGGSYEQYF
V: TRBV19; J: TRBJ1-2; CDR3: CASSITPGQGHGYTF
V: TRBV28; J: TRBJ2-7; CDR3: CASTLGSYEQYF
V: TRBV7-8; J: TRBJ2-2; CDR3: CASSLVAGEITGELFF
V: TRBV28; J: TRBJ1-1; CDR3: CASNQGQTGGSEAFF
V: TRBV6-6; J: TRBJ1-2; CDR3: CASTPGQSYYGYTF
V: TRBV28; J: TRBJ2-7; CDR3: CASSSPGQFSYEQYF
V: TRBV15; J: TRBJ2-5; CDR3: CATSRAPETQYF
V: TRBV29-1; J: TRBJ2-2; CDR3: CSVGQNTGELFF
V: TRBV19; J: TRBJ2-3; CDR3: CASSMSGTSGSRGIWNTQYF
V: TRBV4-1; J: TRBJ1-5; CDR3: CASSQGGLRDGDQPQHF
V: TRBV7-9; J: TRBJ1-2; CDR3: CASSSRDRGIGYGYTF
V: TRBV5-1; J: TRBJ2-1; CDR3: CASSPAGAGYNEQFF
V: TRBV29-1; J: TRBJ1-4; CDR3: CSVEGYQTNEKLFF
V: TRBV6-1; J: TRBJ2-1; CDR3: CASSERGVGATRGNEQFF
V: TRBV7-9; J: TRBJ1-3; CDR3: CASRRSGDGNTIYF
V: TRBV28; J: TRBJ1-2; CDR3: CASRGGQRNRYGYTF
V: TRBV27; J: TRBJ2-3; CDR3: CASSMEGSTDTQYF
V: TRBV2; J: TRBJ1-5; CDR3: CASSEYRGDNQPQHF
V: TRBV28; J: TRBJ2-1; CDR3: CASSKGLAGPEQFF
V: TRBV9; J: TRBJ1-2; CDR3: CASSPRRYSPYYGYTF
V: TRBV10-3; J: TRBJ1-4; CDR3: CAIKQGVNEKLFF
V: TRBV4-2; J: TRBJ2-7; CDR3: CASSQLGTYEQYF
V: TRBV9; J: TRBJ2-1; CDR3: CASSVGVEQFF
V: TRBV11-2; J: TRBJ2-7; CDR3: CASSLDSGGNPYEQYF
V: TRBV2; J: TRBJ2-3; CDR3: CASSLGTRTDTQYF
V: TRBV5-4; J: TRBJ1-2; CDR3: CASSPDNYGYTF
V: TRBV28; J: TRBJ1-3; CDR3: CASSTAGNTIYF
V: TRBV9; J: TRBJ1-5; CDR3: CASSVAGLLNQPQHF
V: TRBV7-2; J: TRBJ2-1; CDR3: CASSLKGTLDGNEQFF